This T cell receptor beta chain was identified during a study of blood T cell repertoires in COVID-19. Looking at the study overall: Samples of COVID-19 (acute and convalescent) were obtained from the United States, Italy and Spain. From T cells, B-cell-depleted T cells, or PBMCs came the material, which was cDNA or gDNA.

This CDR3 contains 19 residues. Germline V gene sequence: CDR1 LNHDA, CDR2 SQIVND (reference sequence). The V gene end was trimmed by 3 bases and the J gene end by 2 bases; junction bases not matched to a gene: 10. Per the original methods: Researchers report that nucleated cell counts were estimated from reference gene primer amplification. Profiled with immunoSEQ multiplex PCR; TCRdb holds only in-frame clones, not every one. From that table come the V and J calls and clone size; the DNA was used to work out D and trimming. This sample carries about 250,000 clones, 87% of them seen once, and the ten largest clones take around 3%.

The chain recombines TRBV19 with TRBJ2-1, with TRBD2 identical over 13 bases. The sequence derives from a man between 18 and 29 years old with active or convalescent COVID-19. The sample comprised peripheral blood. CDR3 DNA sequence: TGTGCCAGTAGTATTGGGACTAGCGGGACCAATCGACCCTACAATGAGCAGTTCTTC. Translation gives CASSIGTSGTNRPYNEQFF.